This T cell receptor (beta chain) emerged from a study of shared clonotypes between healthy human individuals. Assay: immunoSEQ multiplex PCR; the TCRdb copy retains only in-frame clones and omits some. The sample yields 2 million to 2.5 million clones, 80% to 95% seen once. Germline V gene sequence: CDR1 SGHRS, CDR2 YFSETQ. This CDR3 contains 16 residues. V was trimmed by 0 bases and J by 0 bases, leaving 11 bases between them. The donors were adults (healthy and HIV-negative) with no recent acute infections or vaccinations. The chain employs TRBV5-1 and TRBJ2-3; D possibly corresponds to TRBD1 (6 bases). The sequence derives from a man aged 18 to 29 in good health. Some clones in this sample may be carry-over from other donors' samples. The source material was naive CD4+ T cells from PBMCs. Subset described: CD45RA+ positively selected. The CDR3 here is CASSLGDKSSTDTQYF. The DNA of the CDR3 is TGCGCCAGCAGCTTGGGGGACAAATCTAGCACAGATACGCAGTATTTT.